This TCR beta chain was identified in a study of graft-versus-host responses after intestinal transplantation. Study information: As for transplant type, recipients had multivisceral, liver-intestinal, or isolated intestinal grafts.

Assay used: immunoSEQ multiplex PCR; TCRdb lists only in-frame clones, some missing. The sample has roughly 15,000 clones; around a third are singletons. There were 200,000 CFSE-labeled responder cells plated together with 200,000 irradiated, violet-dye-labeled stimulator cells. Remarks on this clone: Its ends do not fully match the called genes, so a read error is possible.

The germline gives CDR1 MNHEY, CDR2 SMNVEV (reference sequence). CDR3 length: 10 residues. The receptor was derived from a human patient who received an intestinal transplant. The chain joins TRBV27 to TRBJ2-1; TRBD1 matches 8 bases. Sample: alloreactive CD8+ T cells from a mixed lymphocyte reaction culture, taken before intestinal transplant. Subset: CFSE-low proliferating T cells sorted from roughly six-day pre-transplant mixed lymphocyte reaction (GvH or HvG direction). CDR3 sequence reads: CASRGPEQFF. The DNA for the CDR3 is TGTGCTAGCAGGGGGCCTGAGCAGTTCTTC.